The clone carrying this TCR beta chain was observed once. The antigen is undetermined. The table came from immunoSEQ multiplex PCR; TCRdb's copy has only in-frame clones and leaves some out. The sample contains 200,000 to 300,000 clones, approximately 95% of which appear only once. This sample is part of a study of T cell responses to AZD1222 COVID-19 vaccine. Findings of the study overall: Clonal diversity was possibly underestimated; the donors were predominantly white British and more often female. Spike-wide coverage was observed for vaccine-associated CD4 TCRs, with dominant responses at 160-218 and 743-854. Researchers took repertoire samples only after the peak T cell response had come.

Germline V gives CDR1 SNHLY, CDR2 FYNNEI. Trimming took 8 bases from V and 3 from J; bases not matched to a gene: 4. The CDR3 consists of 12 residues. The sequenced sample was peripheral blood, obtained on day 0 of AZD1222 vaccination. The TCR comes from an adult in good health. The chain employs TRBV2 and TRBJ2-7; 7 nucleotides line up with TRBD2. CDR3 bases: TGTGCCAGCCAGGGAGGGAGCTACGAGCAGTACTTC. Its translation is CASQGGSYEQYF.